A selection of T cell receptor beta chains follows, all from one sample in a study of regulatory T cells in long-lasting Graves disease. TCRdb reprocessed the multiplex PCR reads via MiXCR and lists one record per CDR3 protein. The sample comprises 680,000 or so distinct CDR3 sequences, 16% of which are singletons, and about 17% rests with the top ten. These sequences were also reported in another study, on T cells in Graves' hyperthyroidism and ophthalmopathy.

The specimen comprised peripheral blood mononuclear cells (PBMCs), sampled at new diagnosis, from a patient treated with antithyroid drugs. The source is a woman aged 25-40 years with Graves disease. CDR3s include the opening cysteine and the closing phenylalanine or tryptophan. A D gene is named only where the DNA matches it firmly. Where a row states a size, it is once, few, many or the class of an expanded clone; other rows omit it.

D: TRBD1; J: TRBJ2-1; V: TRBV29-1; size: many; DNA: TGCAGCGTTGGTCCAAGGACAGGGGGCTTGGATGAGCAGTTCTTC; CDR3: CSVGPRTGGLDEQFF
D: .; J: TRBJ1-1; V: TRBV6-5; size: many; DNA: TGTGCCAGCAGTTACCGGGCCCCGGCGAGGACTGAAGCTTTCTTT; CDR3: CASSYRAPARTEAFF
D: TRBD1; J: TRBJ1-2; V: TRBV19; size: many; DNA: TGTGCCAGTAGTGCCCCGGGACAGGATAACTATGGCTACACCTTC; CDR3: CASSAPGQDNYGYTF
D: .; J: TRBJ2-1; V: TRBV9; size: .; DNA: TGTGCCAGCACTCCTTTGGGATCCTCCTACAATGAGCAGTTCTTC; CDR3: CASTPLGSSYNEQFF
D: .; J: TRBJ2-6; V: TRBV29-1; size: few; DNA: TGCAGCGTTGAACTCATGATAGGGGCTGGGGCCAACGTCCTGACTTTC; CDR3: CSVELMIGAGANVLTF
D: TRBD1; J: TRBJ1-5; V: TRBV18; size: .; DNA: TGTGCCAGCTCACCAGGACAGGGGGTGACTCAGCCCCAGCATTTT; CDR3: CASSPGQGVTQPQHF
D: .; J: TRBJ1-1; V: TRBV20-1; size: few; DNA: TGCAGTGCTAGAGATCTGGGTGGTACTGAAGCTTTCTTT; CDR3: CSARDLGGTEAFF
D: .; J: TRBJ2-7; V: TRBV28; size: many; DNA: TGTGCCAGCACCACCCCGGGGGCCAGCTACGAGCAGTACTTC; CDR3: CASTTPGASYEQYF
D: TRBD2; J: TRBJ2-7; V: TRBV20-1; size: many; DNA: TGCAGTGCTAGATCCCCGGGACTACACTCCTACGAGCAGTACTTC; CDR3: CSARSPGLHSYEQYF
D: TRBD1; J: TRBJ1-5; V: TRBV28; size: few; DNA: TGTGCCAGCAGTACACAGGGGAAAAGCAATCAGCCCCAGCATTTT; CDR3: CASSTQGKSNQPQHF